Sequencing of this T cell receptor beta chain was carried out in a study of T cell responses to AZD1222 COVID-19 vaccine. Study background: Pooled together were second doses at about 4 or about 12 weeks.

Whole-study results and caveats: Breadth and depth of Spike-specific TCRs rose after two AZD1222 doses. Repertoire sampling happened only post peak T cell response. Clonal diversity was possibly underestimated, and the donors were mostly white British, with more females.

To note about this clone: Its antigen is as yet unknown.

Sequencing used immunoSEQ multiplex PCR; TCRdb keeps in-frame clones, though not all of them. The table shows roughly 120,000 clones, with more than 85% occurring only once. Germline V CDR1 and CDR2: ENHRY, SYGVKD. Germline trimming cut 10 bases from V and 5 bases from J; bases unmatched to any gene: 3. This CDR3 region has 14 residues. Sequenced here: peripheral blood, sampled on day 0 of AZD1222 vaccination. This receptor was identified in an adult in good health. This chain connects TRBV10-3 to TRBJ2-2; TRBD2 aligns across 14 bases. This CDR3 reads CATGLAGVTGELFF. In nucleotides, the CDR3 is TGTGCCACGGGACTAGCGGGAGTAACCGGGGAGCTGTTTTTT.